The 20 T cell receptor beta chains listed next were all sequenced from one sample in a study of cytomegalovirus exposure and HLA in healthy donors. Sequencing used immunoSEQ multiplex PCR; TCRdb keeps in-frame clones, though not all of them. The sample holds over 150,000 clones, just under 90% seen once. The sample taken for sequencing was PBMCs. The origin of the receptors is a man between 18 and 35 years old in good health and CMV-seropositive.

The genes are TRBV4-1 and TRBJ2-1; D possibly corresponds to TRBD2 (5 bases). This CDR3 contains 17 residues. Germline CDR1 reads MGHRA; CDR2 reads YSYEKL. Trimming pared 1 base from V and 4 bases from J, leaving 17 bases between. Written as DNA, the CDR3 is TGCGCCAGCAGCCAAGGTAGAGGGAAGAAGGATTACAATGAGCAGTTCTTC. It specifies CASSQGRGKKDYNEQFF.

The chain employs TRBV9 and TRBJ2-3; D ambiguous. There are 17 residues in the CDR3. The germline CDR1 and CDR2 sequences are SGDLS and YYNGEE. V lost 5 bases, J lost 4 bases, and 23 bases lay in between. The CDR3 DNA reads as TGTGCCAGCAGTCCCAACCTGGAGAGAGGTACACCAGATACGCAGTATTTT. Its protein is CASSPNLERGTPDTQYF.

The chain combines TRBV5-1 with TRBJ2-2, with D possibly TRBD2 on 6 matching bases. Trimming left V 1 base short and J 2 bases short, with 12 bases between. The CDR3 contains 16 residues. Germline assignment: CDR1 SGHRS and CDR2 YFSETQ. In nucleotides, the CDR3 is TGCGCCAGCAGCTTGTCGCTAGCGCTTAACACCGGGGAGCTGTTTTTT. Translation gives CASSLSLALNTGELFF.

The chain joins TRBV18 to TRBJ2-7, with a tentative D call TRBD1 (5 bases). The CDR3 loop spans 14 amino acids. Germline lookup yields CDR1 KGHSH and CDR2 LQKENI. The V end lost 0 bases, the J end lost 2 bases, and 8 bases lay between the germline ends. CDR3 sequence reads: CASSPPQGPYEQYF. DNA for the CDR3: TGTGCCAGCTCACCACCTCAGGGCCCCTACGAGCAGTACTTC.

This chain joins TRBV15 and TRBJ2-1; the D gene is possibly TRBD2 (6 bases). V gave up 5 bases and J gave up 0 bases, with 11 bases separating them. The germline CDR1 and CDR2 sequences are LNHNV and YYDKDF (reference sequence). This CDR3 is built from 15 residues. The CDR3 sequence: CATSGGTSSYNEQFF. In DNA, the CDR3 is TGTGCCACCAGCGGCGGGACGAGCTCCTACAATGAGCAGTTCTTC.

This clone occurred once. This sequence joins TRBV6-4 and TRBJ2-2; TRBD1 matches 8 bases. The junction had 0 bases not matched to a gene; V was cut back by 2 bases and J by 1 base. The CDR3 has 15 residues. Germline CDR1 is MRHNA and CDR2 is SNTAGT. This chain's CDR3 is CASSDGTGNTGELFF. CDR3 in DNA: TGTGCCAGCAGTGACGGGACAGGGAACACCGGGGAGCTGTTTTTT.

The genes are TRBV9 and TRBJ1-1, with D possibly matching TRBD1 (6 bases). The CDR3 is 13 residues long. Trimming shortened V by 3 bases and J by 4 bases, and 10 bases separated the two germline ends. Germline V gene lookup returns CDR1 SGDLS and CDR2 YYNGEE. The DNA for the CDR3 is TGTGCCAGCAGCGCTCAGGGGTTCACTGAAGCTTTCTTT. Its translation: CASSAQGFTEAFF. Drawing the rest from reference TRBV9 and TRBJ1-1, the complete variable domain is DSGVTQTPKHLITATGQRVTLRCSPRSGDLSVYWYQQSLDQGLQFLIQYYNGEERAKGNILERFSAQQFPDLHSELNLSSLELGDSALYFCASSAQGFTEAFFGQGTRLTVV.

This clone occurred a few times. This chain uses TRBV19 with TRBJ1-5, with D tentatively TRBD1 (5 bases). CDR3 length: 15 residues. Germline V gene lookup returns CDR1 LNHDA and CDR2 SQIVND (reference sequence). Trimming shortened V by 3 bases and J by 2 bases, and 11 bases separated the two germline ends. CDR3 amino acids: CASSIPKQGNQPQHF. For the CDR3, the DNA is TGTGCCAGTAGTATTCCTAAACAGGGCAATCAGCCCCAGCATTTT.

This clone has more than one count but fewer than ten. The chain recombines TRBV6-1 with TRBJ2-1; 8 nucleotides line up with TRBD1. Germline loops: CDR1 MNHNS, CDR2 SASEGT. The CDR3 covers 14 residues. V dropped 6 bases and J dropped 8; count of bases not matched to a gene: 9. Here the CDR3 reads CASRRTGPGDEQFF. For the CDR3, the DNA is TGTGCCAGCAGAAGGACAGGGCCGGGGGATGAGCAGTTCTTC.

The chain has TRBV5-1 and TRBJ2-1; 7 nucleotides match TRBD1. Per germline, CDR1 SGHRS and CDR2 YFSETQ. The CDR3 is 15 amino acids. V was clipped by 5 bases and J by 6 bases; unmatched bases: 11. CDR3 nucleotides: TGCGCCAGCAGTGAGATGGGGGACAGAAGCAATGAGCAGTTCTTC. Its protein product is CASSEMGDRSNEQFF.

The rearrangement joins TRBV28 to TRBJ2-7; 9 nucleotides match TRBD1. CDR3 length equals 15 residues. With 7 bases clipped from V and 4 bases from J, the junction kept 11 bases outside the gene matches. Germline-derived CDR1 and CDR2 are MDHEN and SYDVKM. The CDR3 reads CASTLRDRGEYEQYF. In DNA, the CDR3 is TGTGCCAGCACCTTGAGAGACAGGGGGGAGTACGAGCAGTACTTC.

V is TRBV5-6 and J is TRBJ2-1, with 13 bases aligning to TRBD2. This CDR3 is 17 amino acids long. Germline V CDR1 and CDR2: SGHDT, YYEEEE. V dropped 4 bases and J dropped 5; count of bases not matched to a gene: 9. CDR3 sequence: CASSQTSGRARDNEQFF. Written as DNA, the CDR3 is TGTGCCAGCAGCCAAACTAGCGGGAGGGCAAGGGACAATGAGCAGTTCTTC.

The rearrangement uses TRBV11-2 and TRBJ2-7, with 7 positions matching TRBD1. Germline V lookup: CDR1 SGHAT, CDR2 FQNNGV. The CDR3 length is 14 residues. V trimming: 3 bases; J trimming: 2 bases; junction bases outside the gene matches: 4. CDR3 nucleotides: TGTGCCAGCAGCTTGGGACAGCTCGCCTACGAGCAGTACTTC. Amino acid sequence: CASSLGQLAYEQYF. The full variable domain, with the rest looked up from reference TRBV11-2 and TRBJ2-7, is EAGVAQSPRYKIIEKRQSVAFWCNPISGHATLYWYQQILGQGPKLLIQFQNNGVVDDSQLPKDRFSAERLKGVDSTLKIQPAKLEDSAVYLCASSLGQLAYEQYFGPGTRLTVT.

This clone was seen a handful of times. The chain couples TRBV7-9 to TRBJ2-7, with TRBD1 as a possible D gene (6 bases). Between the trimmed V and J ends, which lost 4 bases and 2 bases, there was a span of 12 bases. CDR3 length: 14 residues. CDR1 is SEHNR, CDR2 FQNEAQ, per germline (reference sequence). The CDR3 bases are TGTGCCAGCAGCTCGGGACAAAGAGCCTACGAGCAGTACTTC. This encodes CASSSGQRAYEQYF.

CDR3 in DNA: TGTGCCAGCAGCGTAGTTCCAACTCGTTGGAATGAGCAGTTCTTC. Translation gives CASSVVPTRWNEQFF. The chain uses TRBV9 and TRBJ2-1; D is undetermined. The CDR3 has 15 residues. Germline V CDR1 and CDR2: SGDLS, YYNGEE. The V end lost 0 bases, the J end lost 7 bases, and 14 bases lay between the germline ends.

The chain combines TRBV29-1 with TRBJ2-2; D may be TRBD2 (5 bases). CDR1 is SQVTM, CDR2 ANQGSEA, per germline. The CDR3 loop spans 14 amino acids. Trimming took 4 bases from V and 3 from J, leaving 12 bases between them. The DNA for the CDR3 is TGCAGCGTTGTATTTGGACTGCACACCGGGGAGCTGTTTTTT. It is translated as CSVVFGLHTGELFF.

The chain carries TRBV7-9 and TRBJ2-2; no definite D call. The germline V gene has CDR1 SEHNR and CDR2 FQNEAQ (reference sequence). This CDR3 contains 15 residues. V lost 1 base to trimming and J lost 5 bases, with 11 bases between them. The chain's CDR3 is CASSLGHSKTGELFF. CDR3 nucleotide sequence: TGTGCCAGCAGCTTAGGACATAGTAAGACCGGGGAGCTGTTTTTT. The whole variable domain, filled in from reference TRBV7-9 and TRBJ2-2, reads DTGVSQNPRHKITKRGQNVTFRCDPISEHNRLYWYRQTLGQGPEFLTYFQNEAQLEKSRLLSDRFSAERPKGSFSTLEIQRTEQGDSAMYLCASSLGHSKTGELFFGEGSRLTVL.

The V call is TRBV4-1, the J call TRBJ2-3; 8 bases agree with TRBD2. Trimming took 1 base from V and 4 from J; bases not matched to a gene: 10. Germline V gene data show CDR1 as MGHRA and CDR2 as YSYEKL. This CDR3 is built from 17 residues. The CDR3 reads CASSQVLIAGPPDTQYF. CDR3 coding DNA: TGCGCCAGCAGCCAAGTTTTGATAGCGGGACCGCCAGATACGCAGTATTTT.

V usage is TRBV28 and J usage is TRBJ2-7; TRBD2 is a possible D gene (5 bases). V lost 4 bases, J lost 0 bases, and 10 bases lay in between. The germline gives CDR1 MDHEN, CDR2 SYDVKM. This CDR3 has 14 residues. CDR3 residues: CASSSVGSSYEQYF. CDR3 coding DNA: TGTGCCAGCAGTTCGGTGGGGAGCTCCTACGAGCAGTACTTC. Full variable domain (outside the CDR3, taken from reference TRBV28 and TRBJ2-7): DVKVTQSSRYLVKRTGEKVFLECVQDMDHENMFWYRQDPGLGLRLIYFSYDVKMKEKGDIPEGYSVSREKKERFSLILESASTNQTSMYLCASSSVGSSYEQYFGPGTRLTVT.

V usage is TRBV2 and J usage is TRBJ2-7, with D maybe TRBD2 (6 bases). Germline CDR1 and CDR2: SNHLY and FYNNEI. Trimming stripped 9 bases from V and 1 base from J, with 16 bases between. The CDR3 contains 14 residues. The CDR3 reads CASVAGSMSYEQYF. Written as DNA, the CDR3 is TGTGCCAGTGTAGCCGGGAGTATGTCCTACGAGCAGTACTTC.